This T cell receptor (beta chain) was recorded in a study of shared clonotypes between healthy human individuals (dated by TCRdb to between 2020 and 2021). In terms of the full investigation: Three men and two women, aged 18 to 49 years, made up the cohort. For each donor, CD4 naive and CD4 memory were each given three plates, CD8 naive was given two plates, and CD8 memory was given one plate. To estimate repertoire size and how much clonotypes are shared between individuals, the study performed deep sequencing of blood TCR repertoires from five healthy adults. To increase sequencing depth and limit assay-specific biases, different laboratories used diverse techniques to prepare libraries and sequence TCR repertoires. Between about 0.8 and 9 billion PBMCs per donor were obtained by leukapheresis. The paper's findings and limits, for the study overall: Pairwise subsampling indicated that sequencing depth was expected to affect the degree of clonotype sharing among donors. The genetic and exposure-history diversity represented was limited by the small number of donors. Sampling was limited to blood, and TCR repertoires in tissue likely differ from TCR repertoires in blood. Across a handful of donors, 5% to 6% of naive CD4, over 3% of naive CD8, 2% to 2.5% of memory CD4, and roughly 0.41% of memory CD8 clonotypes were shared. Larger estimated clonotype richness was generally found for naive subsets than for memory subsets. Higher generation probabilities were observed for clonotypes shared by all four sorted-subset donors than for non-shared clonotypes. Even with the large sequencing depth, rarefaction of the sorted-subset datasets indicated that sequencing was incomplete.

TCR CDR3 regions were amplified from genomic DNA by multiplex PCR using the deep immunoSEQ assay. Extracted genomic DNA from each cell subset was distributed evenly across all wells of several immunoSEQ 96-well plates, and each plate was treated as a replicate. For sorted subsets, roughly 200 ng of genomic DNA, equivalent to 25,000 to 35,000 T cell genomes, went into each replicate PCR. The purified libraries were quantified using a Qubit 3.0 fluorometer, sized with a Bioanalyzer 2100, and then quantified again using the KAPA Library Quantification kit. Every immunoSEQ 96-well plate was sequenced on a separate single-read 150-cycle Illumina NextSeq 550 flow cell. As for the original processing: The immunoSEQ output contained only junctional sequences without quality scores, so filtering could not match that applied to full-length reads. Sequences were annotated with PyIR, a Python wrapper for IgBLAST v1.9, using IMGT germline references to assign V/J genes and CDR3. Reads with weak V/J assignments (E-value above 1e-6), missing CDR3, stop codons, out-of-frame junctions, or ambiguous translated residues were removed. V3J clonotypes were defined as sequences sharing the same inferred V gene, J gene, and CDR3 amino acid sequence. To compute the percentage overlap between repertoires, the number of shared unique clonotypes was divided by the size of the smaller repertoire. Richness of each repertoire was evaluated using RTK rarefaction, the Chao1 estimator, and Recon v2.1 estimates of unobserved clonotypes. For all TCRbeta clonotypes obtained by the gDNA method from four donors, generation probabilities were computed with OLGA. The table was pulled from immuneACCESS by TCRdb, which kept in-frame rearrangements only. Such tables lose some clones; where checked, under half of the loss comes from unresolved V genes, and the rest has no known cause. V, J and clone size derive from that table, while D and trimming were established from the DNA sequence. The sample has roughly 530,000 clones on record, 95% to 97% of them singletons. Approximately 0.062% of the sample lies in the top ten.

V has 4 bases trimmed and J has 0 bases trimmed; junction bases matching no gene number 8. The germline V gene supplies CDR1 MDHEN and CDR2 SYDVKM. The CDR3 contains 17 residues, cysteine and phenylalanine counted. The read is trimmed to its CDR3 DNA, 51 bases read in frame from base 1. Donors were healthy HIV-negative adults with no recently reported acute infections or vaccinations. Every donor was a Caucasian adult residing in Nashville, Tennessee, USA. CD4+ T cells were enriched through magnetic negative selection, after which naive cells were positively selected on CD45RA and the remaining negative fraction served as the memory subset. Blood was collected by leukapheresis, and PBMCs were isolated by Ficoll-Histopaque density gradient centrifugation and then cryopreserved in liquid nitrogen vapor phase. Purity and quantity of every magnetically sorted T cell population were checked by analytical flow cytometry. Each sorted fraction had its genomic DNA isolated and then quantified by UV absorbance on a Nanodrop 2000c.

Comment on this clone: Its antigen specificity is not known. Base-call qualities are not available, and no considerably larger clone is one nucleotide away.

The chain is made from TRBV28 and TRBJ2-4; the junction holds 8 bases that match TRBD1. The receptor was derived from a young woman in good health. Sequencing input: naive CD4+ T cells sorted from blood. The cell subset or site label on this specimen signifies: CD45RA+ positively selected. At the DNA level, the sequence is TGTGCCAGCAGTTCCACAGGGGGAGGCTTAGCCAAAAACATTCAGTACTTC. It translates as CASSSTGGGLAKNIQYF.